This is a list of T cell receptor beta chains from one sample in a study of identifying expanded T cells in peripheral blood. Method: immunoSEQ multiplex PCR; TCRdb's copy keeps in-frame clones and lacks some. This sample has 120,000 or so clones; roughly 84% occur once, and the top ten carry 3% to 4%. The sample was blood. All receptors come from a person between 18 and 75 years old in good health. The CDR3 runs from the conserved cysteine through the conserved F or W. The D gene is left open where the match is weak. Rows give clone size only sometimes, using once, few, many, or a class for an expanded clone.

D gene: TRBD1
V gene: TRBV19
clone size: -
J gene: TRBJ2-7
CDR3 DNA: TGTGCCAGTAGTGAAACCTACAGGGGTAACGAGCAGTACTTC
CDR3 protein: CASSETYRGNEQYF

D gene: -
V gene: TRBV5-1
clone size: -
J gene: TRBJ2-7
CDR3 DNA: TGCGCCAGCAGCTCGGACAGCCCGAGGTTCGAGCAGTACTTC
CDR3 protein: CASSSDSPRFEQYF

D gene: -
V gene: TRBV11-3
clone size: -
J gene: TRBJ2-7
CDR3 DNA: TGTGCCAGCAGCTTAGACCTTTACGAGCAGTACTTC
CDR3 protein: CASSLDLYEQYF

D gene: -
V gene: TRBV6-5
clone size: -
J gene: TRBJ1-6
CDR3 DNA: TGTGCCTCAAGACAGGCCAGCTCCTATAATTCACCCCTCCACTTT
CDR3 protein: CASRQASSYNSPLHF

D gene: TRBD1
V gene: TRBV18
clone size: once
J gene: TRBJ1-1
CDR3 DNA: TGTGCCAGCTCACCACAATCTACTACAGGGGCGATGAACACTGAAGCTTTCTTT
CDR3 protein: CASSPQSTTGAMNTEAFF

D gene: -
V gene: TRBV7-2
clone size: -
J gene: TRBJ2-5
CDR3 DNA: TGTGCCAGCAGCTATTCTTTCCAAGAGACCCAGTACTTC
CDR3 protein: CASSYSFQETQYF

D gene: TRBD2
V gene: TRBV19
clone size: -
J gene: TRBJ2-5
CDR3 DNA: TGTGCCAGTAGTTCCACCTCGGGACTAGCGGGGGGAATGAGAGAGACCCAGTACTTC
CDR3 protein: CASSSTSGLAGGMRETQYF

D gene: -
V gene: TRBV7-8
clone size: -
J gene: TRBJ2-3
CDR3 DNA: TGTGCCAGCAGCTTACTCCCCCCAAGGGTTTTCGTGGATACGCAGTATTTT
CDR3 protein: CASSLLPPRVFVDTQYF

D gene: -
V gene: TRBV5-1
clone size: -
J gene: TRBJ2-3
CDR3 DNA: TGCGCCAGCAGGGAAGGTGTGTCGGCAGATACGCAGTATTTT
CDR3 protein: CASREGVSADTQYF

D gene: -
V gene: TRBV6-9
clone size: -
J gene: TRBJ1-2
CDR3 DNA: TGTGCCAGCAGTTATGCTTTCCGGGATAATGGCTACACCTTC
CDR3 protein: CASSYAFRDNGYTF

D gene: -
V gene: TRBV7-2
clone size: once
J gene: TRBJ2-7
CDR3 DNA: TGTGCCAGCAAGCTTGGGGCGATCAGTGGCGAGCAGTACTTC
CDR3 protein: CASKLGAISGEQYF

D gene: TRBD1
V gene: TRBV18
clone size: -
J gene: TRBJ2-7
CDR3 DNA: TGTGCCAGCTCACCGGTAACAGGGGAAAGCGAGCAGTACTTC
CDR3 protein: CASSPVTGESEQYF

D gene: -
V gene: TRBV30
clone size: -
J gene: TRBJ1-5
CDR3 DNA: TGTGCCTGGAGTGTAGGTACGGCCCAGCCCCAGCATTTT
CDR3 protein: CAWSVGTAQPQHF

D gene: -
V gene: TRBV6-6
clone size: -
J gene: TRBJ2-7
CDR3 DNA: TGTGCCAGCAGCCTTAACTACGAGCAGTACTTC
CDR3 protein: CASSLNYEQYF

D gene: -
V gene: TRBV13
clone size: once
J gene: TRBJ1-2
CDR3 DNA: TGTGCCAGCAGCTTCAGGGTGGGTGGCTACACCTTC
CDR3 protein: CASSFRVGGYTF

D gene: -
V gene: TRBV7-2
clone size: -
J gene: TRBJ2-2
CDR3 DNA: TGTGCCAGCAGCCCGGAGCCCACCGGGGAGCTGTTTTTT
CDR3 protein: CASSPEPTGELFF

D gene: -
V gene: TRBV5-1
clone size: -
J gene: TRBJ1-1
CDR3 DNA: TGCGCCAGCAGCTTATACGGTGAGGACACTGAAGCTTTCTTT
CDR3 protein: CASSLYGEDTEAFF

D gene: -
V gene: TRBV15
clone size: -
J gene: TRBJ1-1
CDR3 DNA: TGTGCCACCAGCAGAGATCATGAAATCCAATCCGAGATCAATTTAGCAAATTCTAACACTGAAGCTTTCTTT
CDR3 protein: CATSRDHEIQSEINLANSNTEAFF

D gene: -
V gene: TRBV23-1
clone size: few
J gene: TRBJ2-4
CDR3 DNA: TGCGCCAGCAGTCAATCGTCAGGGTTGAGGGCCAAAAACATTCAGTACTTC
CDR3 protein: CASSQSSGLRAKNIQYF

D gene: -
V gene: TRBV5-1
clone size: -
J gene: TRBJ1-5
CDR3 DNA: TGCGCCAGCAGCTTGGGAGGGGGGTCTAATCAGCCCCAGCATTTT
CDR3 protein: CASSLGGGSNQPQHF

D gene: TRBD1
V gene: TRBV6-5
clone size: -
J gene: TRBJ1-6
CDR3 DNA: TGTGCCAGCAGGCAGGGACAGTTTAATTCACCCCTCCACTTT
CDR3 protein: CASRQGQFNSPLHF

D gene: -
V gene: TRBV11-3
clone size: -
J gene: TRBJ2-7
CDR3 DNA: TGTGCCAGCAGCTTAAGGGGGAACTCCTACGAGCAGTACTTC
CDR3 protein: CASSLRGNSYEQYF

D gene: -
V gene: TRBV5-1
clone size: -
J gene: TRBJ1-1
CDR3 DNA: TGCGCCAGCAGCTTTTCATGGCAGATTAACACTGAAGCTTTCTTT
CDR3 protein: CASSFSWQINTEAFF

D gene: -
V gene: TRBV6-5
clone size: -
J gene: TRBJ1-2
CDR3 DNA: TGTGCCAGCAGGAGCGGTCAGAGAGCTAACTATGGCTACACCTTC
CDR3 protein: CASRSGQRANYGYTF

D gene: TRBD2
V gene: TRBV7-9
clone size: -
J gene: TRBJ2-5
CDR3 DNA: TGTGCCAGCAGCCCAGGGACTAGGCAAGAGACCCAGTACTTC
CDR3 protein: CASSPGTRQETQYF

D gene: -
V gene: TRBV6-6
clone size: -
J gene: TRBJ2-3
CDR3 DNA: TGTGCCAGCAGTTTACGAGATACGCAGTATTTT
CDR3 protein: CASSLRDTQYF

D gene: -
V gene: TRBV2
clone size: -
J gene: TRBJ1-1
CDR3 DNA: TGTGCCAGCAAAGGAGGGGGTGCCACTGAAGCTTTCTTT
CDR3 protein: CASKGGGATEAFF

D gene: -
V gene: TRBV11-3
clone size: -
J gene: TRBJ1-1
CDR3 DNA: TGTGCCAGCAGCTTAGTTCTGCAGCCTGCCCTTATGAACACTGAAGCTTTCTTT
CDR3 protein: CASSLVLQPALMNTEAFF

D gene: -
V gene: TRBV14
clone size: -
J gene: TRBJ2-2
CDR3 DNA: TGTGCCAGCAGCCAAGCCTTTGGGTCTTTCTCGGCCGGGGAGCTGTTTTTT
CDR3 protein: CASSQAFGSFSAGELFF

D gene: TRBD2
V gene: TRBV18
clone size: -
J gene: TRBJ2-7
CDR3 DNA: TGTGCCAGCTCACCACCGGTAGCGGGGATTACCGAGCAGTACTTC
CDR3 protein: CASSPPVAGITEQYF

D gene: TRBD1
V gene: TRBV7-2
clone size: -
J gene: TRBJ2-5
CDR3 DNA: TGTGCCAGCAGCTTAGGGCCCGGGACAGGGCAAGAGACCCAGTACTTC
CDR3 protein: CASSLGPGTGQETQYF

D gene: -
V gene: TRBV27
clone size: -
J gene: TRBJ2-7
CDR3 DNA: TGTGCCAGCAGTGGCGCGGTAGCCGGCAGCTCCTACGAGCAGTACTTC
CDR3 protein: CASSGAVAGSSYEQYF

D gene: TRBD2
V gene: TRBV9
clone size: -
J gene: TRBJ2-5
CDR3 DNA: TGTGCCAGCAGCGCGGGACTAGCGGGGTGGGAGACCCAGTACTTC
CDR3 protein: CASSAGLAGWETQYF

D gene: -
V gene: TRBV5-1
clone size: -
J gene: TRBJ2-1
CDR3 DNA: TGCGCCAGCAGCTTGGATTTTTTAGGAGGCGATGACGCCTACAATGAGCAGTTCTTC
CDR3 protein: CASSLDFLGGDDAYNEQFF

D gene: -
V gene: TRBV14
clone size: -
J gene: TRBJ1-6
CDR3 DNA: TGTGCCAGCAGCGGCAGGGTGGTTTCACCCCTCCACTTT
CDR3 protein: CASSGRVVSPLHF

D gene: -
V gene: TRBV6-5
clone size: -
J gene: TRBJ2-2
CDR3 DNA: TGTGCCAGCAGTTATCCCTCAGGTACCGGGGAGCTGTTTTTT
CDR3 protein: CASSYPSGTGELFF

D gene: -
V gene: TRBV2
clone size: few
J gene: TRBJ1-2
CDR3 DNA: TGTGCCAGCAGTGTGGGGGGGGCTAACTATGGCTACACCTTC
CDR3 protein: CASSVGGANYGYTF

D gene: -
V gene: TRBV27
clone size: -
J gene: TRBJ2-7
CDR3 DNA: TGTGCCAGCAGTTTGACCCCTTTAGCCTACGAGCAGTACTTC
CDR3 protein: CASSLTPLAYEQYF

D gene: -
V gene: TRBV7-2
clone size: -
J gene: TRBJ1-6
CDR3 DNA: TGTGCCAGCAGCTTAAATTTTGTGACAGATAATTCACCCCTCCACTTT
CDR3 protein: CASSLNFVTDNSPLHF

D gene: -
V gene: TRBV28
clone size: -
J gene: TRBJ1-5
CDR3 DNA: TGTGCCAGCAGTCCACAGGTAAATCAGCCCCAGCATTTT
CDR3 protein: CASSPQVNQPQHF